This T cell receptor (beta chain) was identified during a study of response to subunit inactivated influenza vaccine. This clonotype was counted a few times. TCRdb ran MiXCR on the RT-PCR reads and lists one entry per CDR3 protein. This sample has 650,000 to 700,000 distinct CDR3 sequences, with around 14% found just once. The CDR3 runs 15 residues. The ends were cut back, 6 bases at V and 2 bases at J, with 13 bases in the middle. This chain uses TRBV12-3 or TRBV12-4 with TRBJ1-4; tentative D call: TRBD1 (6 bases). The TCR sequence derives from a man aged 50 or older who received an inactivated influenza vaccine. Here the sequenced sample was PBMCs from blood, taken roughly 12 days after vaccination. The CDR3 spells CASRLSGVTNEKLFF. The CDR3 coding sequence is TGTGCCAGCAGGCTATCAGGGGTTACTAATGAAAAACTGTTTTTT.